This T cell receptor beta chain was sequenced for a study of shared clonotypes between healthy human individuals. The CDR3 sequence is 13 residues long. V was shortened by 5 bases and J by 0 bases, with 8 bases between the two germline ends. Germline V lookup: CDR1 SEHNR, CDR2 FQNEAQ (reference sequence). Sequencing used immunoSEQ multiplex PCR; TCRdb keeps in-frame clones, though not all of them. The table records 1,400,000 or so clones, around 98.5% of them present only once. This clone is a singleton in its sample. Other DNA sequences of this sample code for an identical CDR3. This chain links TRBV7-9 with TRBJ2-7; no firm D call. The receptor was derived from a man aged 25 to 45 in good health. Material for sequencing was naive CD4+ T cells sorted from blood. Described subset: CD45RA+ positively selected. CDR3 region: CASSAPSSYEQYF. The CDR3 nucleotides read TGTGCCAGCAGCGCCCCTAGCTCCTACGAGCAGTACTTC.